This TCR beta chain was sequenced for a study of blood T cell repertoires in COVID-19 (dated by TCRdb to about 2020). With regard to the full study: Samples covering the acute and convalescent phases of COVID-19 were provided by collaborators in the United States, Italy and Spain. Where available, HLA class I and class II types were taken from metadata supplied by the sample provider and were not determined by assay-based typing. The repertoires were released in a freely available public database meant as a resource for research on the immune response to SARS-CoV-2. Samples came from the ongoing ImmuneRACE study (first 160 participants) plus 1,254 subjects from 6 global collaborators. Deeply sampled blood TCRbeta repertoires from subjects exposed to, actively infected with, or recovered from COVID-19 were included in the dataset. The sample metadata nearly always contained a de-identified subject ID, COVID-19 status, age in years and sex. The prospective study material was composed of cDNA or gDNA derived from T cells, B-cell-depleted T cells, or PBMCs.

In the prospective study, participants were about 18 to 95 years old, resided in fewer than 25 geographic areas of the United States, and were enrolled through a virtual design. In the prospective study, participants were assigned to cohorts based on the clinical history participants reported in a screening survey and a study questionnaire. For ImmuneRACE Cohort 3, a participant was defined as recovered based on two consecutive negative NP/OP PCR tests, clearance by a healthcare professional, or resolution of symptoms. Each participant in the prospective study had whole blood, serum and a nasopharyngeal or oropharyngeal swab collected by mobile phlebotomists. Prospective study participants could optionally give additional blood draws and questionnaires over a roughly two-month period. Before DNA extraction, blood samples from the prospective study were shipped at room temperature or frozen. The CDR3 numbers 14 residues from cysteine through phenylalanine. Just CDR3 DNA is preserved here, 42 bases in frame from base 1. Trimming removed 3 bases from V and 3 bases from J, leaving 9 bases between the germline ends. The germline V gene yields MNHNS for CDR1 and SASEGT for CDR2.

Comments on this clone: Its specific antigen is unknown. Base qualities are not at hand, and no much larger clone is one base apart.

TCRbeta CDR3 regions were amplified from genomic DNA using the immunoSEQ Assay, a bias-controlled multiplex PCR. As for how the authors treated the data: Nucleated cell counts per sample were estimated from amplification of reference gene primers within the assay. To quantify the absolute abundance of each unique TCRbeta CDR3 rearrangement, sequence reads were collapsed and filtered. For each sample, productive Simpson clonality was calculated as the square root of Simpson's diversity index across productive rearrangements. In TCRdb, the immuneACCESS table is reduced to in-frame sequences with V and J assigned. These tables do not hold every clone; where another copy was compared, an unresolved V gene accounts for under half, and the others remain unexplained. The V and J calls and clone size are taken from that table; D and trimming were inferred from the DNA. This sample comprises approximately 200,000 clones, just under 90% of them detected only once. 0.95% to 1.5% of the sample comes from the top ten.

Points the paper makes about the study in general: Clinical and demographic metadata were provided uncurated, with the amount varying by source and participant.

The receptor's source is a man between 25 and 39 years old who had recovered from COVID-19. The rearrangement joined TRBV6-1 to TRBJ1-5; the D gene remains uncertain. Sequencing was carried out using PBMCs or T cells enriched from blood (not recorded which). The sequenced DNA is TGTGCCAGCAGTGAGCTGGGCAACAATCAGCCCCAGCATTTT. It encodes CASSELGNNQPQHF.